The 29 T cell receptor beta chains reported below all come from one sample, sequenced in a study of blood T cell repertoires in COVID-19. Data came from immunoSEQ multiplex PCR; TCRdb stores just in-frame clones and leaves some out. This sample carries 200,000 to 250,000 clones, around 85% of them seen once, and the ten largest clones take about 3.1%. Specimen: peripheral blood. The receptor source for this set is a woman in her 30s who had recovered from COVID-19.

The genes are TRBV10-3 and TRBJ2-7; D is unclear. Germline assignment: CDR1 ENHRY and CDR2 SYGVKD. Trimming left V 3 bases short and J 3 bases short, with 9 bases between. This CDR3 spans 13 amino acids. The CDR3 here is CAISDLGNYEQYF. DNA of the CDR3: TGTGCCATCAGTGATCTAGGTAACTACGAGCAGTACTTC.

For the CDR3, the DNA is TGTGCCAGCAGTTTACGACTAGCGTCCTACGAGCAGTACTTC. Translating gives CASSLRLASYEQYF. The rearrangement uses TRBV27 and TRBJ2-7; 8 nucleotides match TRBD2. The V gene end was trimmed by 2 bases and the J gene end by 1 base; junction bases not matched to a gene: 1. The CDR3 runs to 14 residues. CDR1 is MNHEY and CDR2 is SMNVEV in the germline V gene (reference sequence).

This chain joins TRBV7-2 and TRBJ1-2; TRBD1 is a possible D gene (6 bases). The ends were cut back, 3 bases at V and 2 bases at J, with 19 bases in the middle. Looked up from germline, CDR1 is SGHTA and CDR2 is FQGNSA. The CDR3 covers 17 residues. The CDR3 reads CASSFGQGRRGNYGYTF. CDR3 in DNA: TGTGCCAGCAGCTTTGGGCAGGGGCGACGAGGGAACTATGGCTACACCTTC.

J is TRBJ1-2 and V is TRBV6-5, with TRBD1 as a possible D gene (5 bases). The CDR3 loop spans 14 amino acids. From germline, CDR1 is MNHEY and CDR2 SVGAGI. The V end was cut by 6 bases, the J end by 7 bases, with 18 bases between. In DNA form, the CDR3 reads TGTGCCAGCAGCCTGCCCCGGGGGGTCAGTGGCTACACCTTC. Translation: CASSLPRGVSGYTF.

V is TRBV11-2 and J is TRBJ2-1; D might be TRBD2 (5 bases). V gave up 1 base and J gave up 6 bases, with 10 bases separating them. This CDR3 has 14 amino acids. The germline gives CDR1 SGHAT, CDR2 FQNNGV. The CDR3 protein is CASSLVAGGNEQFF. The DNA for the CDR3 is TGTGCCAGCAGCTTAGTGGCAGGAGGCAATGAGCAGTTCTTC.

A single count supports this clone. V usage is TRBV6-6 and J usage is TRBJ1-4; 7 bases match TRBD1. J lost 7 bases, V lost 5 bases, and 7 bases had no gene match. The CDR3 is 14 residues long. The V gene's germline CDR1 is MNHNY and CDR2 SVGAGI (reference sequence). The CDR3 protein is CASSRDRAVEKLFF. The CDR3, as DNA: TGTGCCAGCAGTAGAGACAGGGCAGTTGAAAAACTGTTTTTT.

The chain joins TRBV6-5 to TRBJ2-3; D is ambiguous. This CDR3 spans 14 amino acids. Germline assignment: CDR1 MNHEY and CDR2 SVGAGI. V lost 6 bases to trimming and J lost 8 bases, with 18 bases between them. The CDR3 here is CASRSLRPGGTQYF. The CDR3 DNA reads as TGTGCCAGCAGATCACTCCGGCCCGGCGGTACGCAGTATTTT.

The chain uses TRBV29-1 and TRBJ1-2; 8 bases fit TRBD1. The CDR3 spans 14 residues. The J segment lost 0 bases and the V segment lost 6 bases, leaving 6 bases of the junction unmatched. Germline CDR1 is SQVTM and CDR2 is ANQGSEA. The CDR3 DNA reads TGCAGCGTCCCCGGACAGGGTGCTAACTATGGCTACACCTTC. This translates into CSVPGQGANYGYTF. Filled out from reference TRBV29-1 and TRBJ1-2, the complete variable domain reads SAVISQKPSRDICQRGTSLTIQCQVDSQVTMMFWYRQQPGQSLTLIATANQGSEATYESGFVIDKFPISRPNLTFSTLTVSNMSPEDSSIYLCSVPGQGANYGYTFGSGTRLTVV.

The J gene is TRBJ1-2, the V gene TRBV7-2; D remains unclear. Trimming removed 0 bases from V and 5 bases from J, with 4 bases in between. From germline, CDR1 is SGHTA and CDR2 FQGNSA. The CDR3 covers 12 residues. The CDR3 loop is CASSLATYGYTF. Here the CDR3 DNA reads TGTGCCAGCAGCTTAGCCACTTATGGCTACACCTTC.

The V call is TRBV5-6, the J call TRBJ1-5, with TRBD1 matching over 9 bases. Per germline, CDR1 SGHDT and CDR2 YYEEEE. Unmatched junction bases numbered 10, after V lost 5 bases and J lost 7 bases. This CDR3 is built from 15 residues. The CDR3 region is CASSPMDRGGQPQHF. CDR3 DNA sequence: TGTGCCAGCAGTCCAATGGACAGGGGTGGACAGCCCCAGCATTTT.

Only one count was recorded for this clone. The rearrangement joins TRBV18 to TRBJ2-4; 7 nucleotides align to TRBD1. The CDR3 is 15 residues long. The germline gives CDR1 KGHSH, CDR2 LQKENI. The trim removed 2 bases at V and 4 bases at J, leaving 5 bases unmatched. For the CDR3, the DNA is TGTGCCAGCTCACCAGACAGGGCGAGGAAAAACATTCAGTACTTC. Its translation: CASSPDRARKNIQYF. Full variable domain (rest looked up from reference TRBV18 and TRBJ2-4): NAGVMQNPRHLVRRRGQEARLRCSPMKGHSHVYWYRQLPEEGLKFMVYLQKENIIDESGMPKERFSAEFPKEGPSILRIQQVVRGDSAAYFCASSPDRARKNIQYFGAGTRLSVL.

This clone was seen only once. The chain joins TRBV6-2 or TRBV6-3 to TRBJ2-2, with D unclear. V lost 2 bases and J 0 bases, leaving 7 bases between the germline ends. CDR1 is MNHEY, CDR2 SVGEGT, per germline. The CDR3 runs 15 residues. In nucleotides, the CDR3 is TGTGCCAGCAGTTACGGCACCTCGAACACCGGGGAGCTGTTTTTT. Its protein is CASSYGTSNTGELFF.

This clone was observed a single time. The rearrangement joins TRBV6-5 to TRBJ2-7; 11 bases are shared with TRBD1. CDR3 length equals 14 residues. The V gene end was trimmed by 8 bases and the J gene end by 0 bases; junction bases not matched to a gene: 3. In germline, CDR1 is MNHEY, CDR2 SVGAGI. The CDR3 loop is CASPGTGGSYEQYF. The DNA of the CDR3 is TGTGCCAGCCCCGGGACAGGGGGCTCCTACGAGCAGTACTTC.

The gene calls are TRBV29-1 and TRBJ2-1; a weak D match, TRBD2 (6 bases). This CDR3 contains 13 residues. CDR1 SQVTM and CDR2 ANQGSEA come from the germline V gene. Trimming left V 3 bases short and J 2 bases short, with 8 bases between. The CDR3: CSVDAGTYNEQFF. The CDR3, as DNA: TGCAGCGTTGACGCGGGAACCTACAATGAGCAGTTCTTC.

V is TRBV7-9 and J is TRBJ1-2; TRBD1 might be the D (6 bases). Germline CDR1 SEHNR, CDR2 FQNEAQ (reference sequence). V lost 2 bases and J lost 0, with 16 bases in between. The CDR3 sequence is 17 residues long. CDR3 in amino acids: CASSLIGTGKANYGYTF. For the CDR3, the DNA is TGTGCCAGCAGCTTAATAGGTACAGGGAAAGCTAACTATGGCTACACCTTC.

The V gene is TRBV7-3, the J gene TRBJ2-3; the D is unclear. V lost 0 bases and J 0 bases, leaving 7 bases between the germline ends. The germline CDR1 and CDR2 sequences are SGHTA and FQGTGA. The CDR3 is 15 amino acids. For the CDR3, the DNA is TGTGCCAGCAGCTTAACCTTCCCCAGCACAGATACGCAGTATTTT. Protein sequence: CASSLTFPSTDTQYF.

The CDR3 coding sequence is TGTGCCACCCGGGACATATTCTACGAGCAGTACTTC. The encoded protein is CATRDIFYEQYF. V is TRBV6-6 and J is TRBJ2-7, with TRBD1 as a possible D gene (6 bases). With 10 bases removed from V and 3 bases from J, the gap between germline ends came to 13 bases. Germline V gene data show CDR1 as MNHNY and CDR2 as SVGAGI (reference sequence). The length of the CDR3 is 12 residues.

The chain couples TRBV7-9 to TRBJ2-2; 9 positions agree with TRBD2. Looked up from germline, CDR1 is SEHNR and CDR2 is FQNEAQ (reference sequence). The junction had 5 bases not matched to a gene; V was cut back by 0 bases and J by 3 bases. There are 17 residues in the CDR3. Written as DNA, the CDR3 is TGTGCCAGCAGCTTAGCGGTACGGACTAGCGACACCGGGGAGCTGTTTTTT. This sequence encodes CASSLAVRTSDTGELFF.

The chain combines TRBV5-6 with TRBJ1-2; 8 bases align to TRBD1. Germline-derived CDR1 and CDR2 are SGHDT and YYEEEE. CDR3 size: 18 residues. After removal of 0 bases from V and 0 bases from J, the junction contained 10 bases not matched to a gene. As DNA, the CDR3 is TGTGCCAGCAGCTTGGCAATTGGACAGGGATTACCTAACTATGGCTACACCTTC. Amino acids: CASSLAIGQGLPNYGYTF.

The gene calls are TRBV7-2 and TRBJ2-2; tentative D call: TRBD2 (6 bases). The CDR3 totals 15 residues. The germline gives CDR1 SGHTA, CDR2 FQGNSA. Deletions cut 1 base from V and 7 bases from J, with 13 bases between. As DNA, the CDR3 is TGTGCCAGCAGCTTAGTCGATCGGGGGTACGGGGAGCTGTTTTTT. Protein product: CASSLVDRGYGELFF.

The CDR3 loop reads CASSYEGTARGYTF. CDR3 sequence (DNA): TGTGCCAGCAGTTACGAGGGCACTGCTCGGGGCTACACCTTC. The V call is TRBV6-2 or TRBV6-3, the J call TRBJ1-2, with no clear D. V dropped 2 bases and J dropped 8 bases, with 15 bases sitting between them. The germline gives CDR1 MNHEY, CDR2 SVGEGT. CDR3 length equals 14 residues.

The chain employs TRBV11-2 and TRBJ2-7, with 11 nucleotides matching TRBD2. J was trimmed by 2 bases and V by 0 bases; bases with no gene match: 12. This CDR3 is built from 19 residues. The germline gives CDR1 SGHAT, CDR2 FQNNGV. CDR3: CASSLDFPSGGLLPYEQYF. The CDR3 DNA is TGTGCCAGCAGCTTAGATTTCCCTAGCGGGGGGCTCCTACCCTACGAGCAGTACTTC.

This clone was counted a few times. The chain employs TRBV5-5 and TRBJ2-1; 10 bases are shared with TRBD1. Germline loops: CDR1 SGHKS, CDR2 YYEKEE (reference sequence). The V segment lost 4 bases and the J segment 4 bases; nucleotides outside the gene matches: 8. CDR3 length: 16 amino acids. In DNA form, the CDR3 reads TGTGCCAGCAGCCGTACTGGGACAGGGGAGTACAATGAGCAGTTCTTC. As protein: CASSRTGTGEYNEQFF.

V gene TRBV19 combines with J gene TRBJ2-1; weak D call: TRBD2 (6 bases). The CDR3 loop spans 15 amino acids. Germline V CDR1 and CDR2: LNHDA, SQIVND (reference sequence). Trimming removed 1 base from V and 4 bases from J, with 11 bases in between. CDR3 in amino acids: CASSIGAGPYNEQFF. CDR3 sequence (DNA): TGTGCCAGTAGTATAGGGGCGGGGCCGTACAATGAGCAGTTCTTC.

This chain connects TRBV5-1 to TRBJ2-2; 11 bases agree with TRBD2. Germline V CDR1 and CDR2: SGHRS, YFSETQ. This CDR3 contains 17 residues. The trim removed 3 bases at V and 1 base at J, leaving 5 bases unmatched. The CDR3 DNA follows: TGCGCCAGCAGCTGGGGCACTAGCGGGGGGAACACCGGGGAGCTGTTTTTT. Amino acids: CASSWGTSGGNTGELFF.

In this sample, this clone turned up once. The chain uses TRBV9 and TRBJ2-1; 12 nucleotides line up with TRBD2. J lost 4 bases, V lost 2 bases, and 1 base had no gene match. The germline CDR1 and CDR2 sequences are SGDLS and YYNGEE. This CDR3 comprises 15 residues. CDR3 nucleotide sequence: TGTGCCAGCAGCGTTCTAGCGGGGGGGTACAATGAGCAGTTCTTC. Amino acid sequence: CASSVLAGGYNEQFF.

The CDR3 sequence: CASSLDGQGLRGNTIYF. The DNA for the CDR3 is TGTGCCAGCAGCTTAGATGGACAGGGGCTTCGTGGAAACACCATATATTTT. This chain connects TRBV13 to TRBJ1-3; TRBD1 agrees at 9 bases. CDR1 is PRHDT, CDR2 FYEKMQ, per germline (reference sequence). V was clipped by 1 base and J by 3 bases; unmatched bases: 7. There are 17 residues in the CDR3.

The chain recombines TRBV5-4 with TRBJ2-2; D not resolved. The V gene lost 8 bases and the J gene lost 8 bases, with 16 bases spanning the gap. Per germline, CDR1 SGHNT and CDR2 YYREEE (reference sequence). The CDR3 consists of 13 residues. The CDR3 coding sequence is TGTGCCAGATCCGGCGGTCTAAGTGGGGAGCTGTTTTTT. It yields the protein CARSGGLSGELFF.

This clone was observed a single time. The chain has TRBV4-3 and TRBJ1-2, with TRBD1 matching over 7 bases. Germline V gives CDR1 LGHNA, CDR2 YSLEER. The length of the CDR3 is 14 residues. V shed 1 base, J shed 4 bases, and the junction held 3 bases outside the gene matches. The CDR3 DNA is TGCGCCAGCAGCCAAGCCGGGACAGCCTATGGCTACACCTTC. This codes for CASSQAGTAYGYTF.